The 27 T cell receptor beta chains below come from one sample, sequenced in a study of blood T cell repertoires in COVID-19. Here immunoSEQ multiplex PCR was the method, and the copy in TCRdb shows in-frame clones only, minus some. The sample includes approximately 21,000 clones, 80% to 90% of them seen just once. The material sequenced was peripheral blood. These receptors originate from a human donor in a cohort sampled during active COVID-19.

This chain links TRBV30 with TRBJ1-1; TRBD1 is a possible D gene (6 bases). This CDR3 contains 15 residues. Germline loops: CDR1 GTSNPN, CDR2 SVGIG (reference sequence). V lost 7 bases, J lost 0 bases, and 18 bases lay in between. The CDR3 sequence is CALTWGGGLNTEAFF. The CDR3, as DNA: TGTGCCTTGACGTGGGGCGGGGGCCTGAACACTGAAGCTTTCTTT. Full variable domain (remainder filled in from reference TRBV30 and TRBJ1-1): SQTIHQWPATLVQPVGSPLSLECTVEGTSNPNLYWYRQAAGRGLQLLFYSVGIGQISSEVPQNLSASRPQDRQFILSSKKLLLSDSGFYLCALTWGGGLNTEAFFGQGTRLTVV.

The chain has TRBV24-1 and TRBJ1-5; 9 bases align to TRBD1. In germline, CDR1 is KGHDR, CDR2 SFDVKD. Trimming at V came to 7 bases and at J to 4 bases, leaving 10 bases not matched to a gene. The CDR3 runs 16 residues. Here the CDR3 reads CATSWGGQGGNQPQHF. DNA for the CDR3: TGTGCCACCAGCTGGGGGGGACAGGGAGGAAATCAGCCCCAGCATTTT.

The gene calls are TRBV29-1 and TRBJ2-5; 10 bases line up with TRBD1. The trim removed 7 bases at V and 4 bases at J, leaving 3 bases unmatched. CDR3 length: 12 residues. CDR1 SQVTM and CDR2 ANQGSEA come from the germline V gene. For the CDR3, the DNA is TGCAGCGGCCGGACAGGGGGAGAGACCCAGTACTTC. It translates to CSGRTGGETQYF. Variable domain in full (rest from reference TRBV29-1 and TRBJ2-5): SAVISQKPSRDICQRGTSLTIQCQVDSQVTMMFWYRQQPGQSLTLIATANQGSEATYESGFVIDKFPISRPNLTFSTLTVSNMSPEDSSIYLCSGRTGGETQYFGPGTRLLVL.

The chain recombines TRBV7-8 with TRBJ1-4; D might be TRBD1 (6 bases). V was shortened by 2 bases and J by 7 bases, with 14 bases between the two germline ends. The CDR3 is 15 amino acids. Germline CDR1 and CDR2: SGHVS and FQNEAQ. CDR3 sequence (DNA): TGTGCCAGCAGCTTACTGCCAGGGGCGGTTGAAAAACTGTTTTTT. Translated, it gives CASSLLPGAVEKLFF.

The chain links TRBV5-1 to TRBJ2-2; 10 bases are shared with TRBD1. Germline V gives CDR1 SGHRS, CDR2 YFSETQ. CDR3 length: 15 residues. J was trimmed by 1 base and V by 3 bases; bases with no gene match: 0. Here the CDR3 reads CASSWTGGNTGELFF. The DNA of the CDR3 is TGCGCCAGCAGCTGGACAGGGGGGAACACCGGGGAGCTGTTTTTT.

The chain recombines TRBV10-3 with TRBJ2-1, with 7 bases matching TRBD2. There are 15 residues in the CDR3. The germline V gene has CDR1 ENHRY and CDR2 SYGVKD. V gave up 4 bases and J gave up 2 bases; unmatched junction bases: 5. This chain's CDR3 is CAISAFAGAYNEQFF. The CDR3 DNA reads TGTGCCATCAGTGCATTCGCGGGGGCCTACAATGAGCAGTTCTTC.

The chain has TRBV7-8 and TRBJ2-7, with 8 nucleotides matching TRBD2. The V and J ends lost 4 bases and 0 bases, in that order; junction bases with no gene match: 8. The CDR3 covers 16 residues. Per the germline V gene, CDR1 is SGHVS and CDR2 is FQNEAQ. Here the CDR3 reads CASSSPSGSFSYEQYF. CDR3 sequence (DNA): TGTGCCAGCAGCTCGCCTAGCGGGTCCTTCTCCTACGAGCAGTACTTC.

The genes are TRBV7-6 and TRBJ1-6; D gene uncertain. CDR1 and CDR2 from the germline V gene are SGHVS and FNYEAQ. Trimming cost V 2 bases and J 5 bases, with 19 bases left between them. This CDR3 is 18 amino acids long. CDR3 region: CASSLIQEGGRNNSPLHF. The CDR3 region has the DNA TGTGCCAGCAGCTTAATTCAGGAGGGAGGGAGAAATAATTCACCCCTCCACTTT.

The chain recombines TRBV4-2 with TRBJ1-1; 11 bases match TRBD1. Germline V CDR1 and CDR2: LGHNA, YNFKEQ. V shed 4 bases, J shed 0 bases, and the junction held 7 bases outside the gene matches. The CDR3 runs to 17 residues. As DNA, the CDR3 is TGTGCCAGCAGCCCGGGGACAGGGGGGTTCATGAACACTGAAGCTTTCTTT. This codes for CASSPGTGGFMNTEAFF.

V usage is TRBV6-5 and J usage is TRBJ2-7; D might be TRBD1 (6 bases). Looked up from germline, CDR1 is MNHEY and CDR2 is SVGAGI. This CDR3 is 15 amino acids long. V lost 4 bases and J 2 bases, leaving 15 bases between the germline ends. The CDR3 spells CASSSRTGTTYEQYF. In nucleotides, the CDR3 is TGTGCCAGCAGTTCCAGAACCGGGACAACCTACGAGCAGTACTTC.

V and J are TRBV27 and TRBJ1-2; D gene unclear. Between the trimmed V and J ends, which lost 4 bases and 4 bases, there was a span of 16 bases. CDR1 is MNHEY and CDR2 is SMNVEV in the germline V gene (reference sequence). The CDR3 totals 15 residues. CDR3 DNA sequence: TGTGCCAGCAGTTCCCTAAACCGTCCTCTCTATGGCTACACCTTC. It codes for CASSSLNRPLYGYTF.

The rearrangement links TRBV5-1 to TRBJ2-3, with 7 bases fitting TRBD1. Trimming removed 5 bases from V and 3 bases from J; junction bases left unmatched: 9. CDR3 length equals 15 residues. CDR1 and CDR2 from the germline V gene are SGHRS and YFSETQ. CDR3 in DNA: TGCGCCAGCAGTGGACAGGTCTCTGGAACAGATACGCAGTATTTT. Translation gives CASSGQVSGTDTQYF.

This clone was counted between two and nine times. The rearrangement links TRBV6-1 to TRBJ2-7; D gene ambiguous. CDR3 length: 16 residues. Trimming stripped 4 bases from V and 4 bases from J, with 20 bases between. Germline V gives CDR1 MNHNS, CDR2 SASEGT. CDR3 sequence (DNA): TGTGCCAGCAGTGGTACACAGACCCGCTCTACTTACGAGCAGTACTTC. Amino acid sequence: CASSGTQTRSTYEQYF.

The V gene is TRBV9, the J gene TRBJ2-6, with TRBD2 matching over 8 bases. The CDR3 length is 17 residues. With 0 bases clipped from V and 2 bases from J, the junction kept 4 bases outside the gene matches. Germline V lookup: CDR1 SGDLS, CDR2 YYNGEE. The DNA of the CDR3 is TGTGCCAGCAGCGTAGCCGGGGGGGCAGCTGGGGCCAACGTCCTGACTTTC. This gives the protein CASSVAGGAAGANVLTF.

CDR3 protein: CASTRGVSTEAFF. The CDR3 DNA reads as TGTGCCAGCACTCGGGGGGTTTCCACTGAAGCTTTCTTT. The genes are TRBV12-3 or TRBV12-4 and TRBJ1-1; D may be TRBD1 (5 bases). CDR3 size: 13 residues. The germline V and J ends were trimmed by 7 bases and 4 bases, with 13 bases remaining between them.

The chain links TRBV3-1 (or the pseudogene TRBV3-2) to TRBJ1-5, with a possible D match to TRBD1 (5 bases). CDR3 length equals 14 residues. Looked up from germline, CDR1 is LGHDT and CDR2 is YNNKEL (reference sequence). V lost 5 bases, J lost 0 bases, and 8 bases lay in between. CDR3 amino acids: CASSGADSNQPQHF. DNA for the CDR3: TGTGCCAGCAGCGGGGCGGATAGCAATCAGCCCCAGCATTTT.

The chain combines TRBV29-1 with TRBJ1-2, with TRBD1 matching 10 bases. There are 15 residues in the CDR3. CDR1 and CDR2 (germline): SQVTM, ANQGSEA. J lost 8 bases, V lost 1 base, and 10 bases had no gene match. CDR3 in DNA: TGCAGCGTTGAAGGGGGACAGGGGTGGAAAAACGGCTACACCTTC. It translates to CSVEGGQGWKNGYTF.

There are a few counts of this clone. The chain uses TRBV5-5 and TRBJ1-2; D gene uncertain. In germline, CDR1 is SGHKS, CDR2 YYEKEE (reference sequence). CDR3 size: 14 residues. Deletions cut 1 base from V and 3 bases from J, with 10 bases between. The CDR3 DNA sequence: TGTGCCAGCAGCTTGTGGCTTAATGACTATGGCTACACCTTC. This translates into CASSLWLNDYGYTF.

This chain links TRBV11-3 with TRBJ1-4, with D possibly matching TRBD1 (6 bases). There are 12 residues in the CDR3. Between the trimmed V and J ends, which lost 8 bases and 9 bases, there was a span of 13 bases. CDR1 SGHNT and CDR2 YENEEA come from the germline V gene. CDR3 sequence: CASSGGDKKLFF. The CDR3 nucleotides are TGTGCCAGCTCCGGGGGGGACAAAAAACTGTTTTTT. The variable domain in full, with the rest retrieved from reference TRBV11-3 and TRBJ1-4, is EAGVVQSPRYKIIEKKQPVAFWCNPISGHNTLYWYLQNLGQGPELLIRYENEEAVDDSQLPKDRFSAERLKGVDSTLKIQPAELGDSAVYLCASSGGDKKLFFGSGTQLSVL.

The chain employs TRBV29-1 and TRBJ1-1; 11 nucleotides agree with TRBD1. The V gene end was trimmed by 4 bases and the J gene end by 6 bases; junction bases not matched to a gene: 7. Germline CDR1 is SQVTM and CDR2 is ANQGSEA. This CDR3 is built from 14 residues. The chain's CDR3 is CSVVEGQGGSEAFF. The CDR3 coding sequence is TGCAGCGTTGTAGAGGGACAGGGGGGATCTGAAGCTTTCTTT.

CDR3 loop: CASSLRDRGLEQYF. DNA for the CDR3: TGTGCCAGCAGTTTGCGAGACAGGGGTCTCGAGCAGTACTTC. The rearrangement uses TRBV27 and TRBJ2-7; 8 nucleotides match TRBD1. Per germline, CDR1 MNHEY and CDR2 SMNVEV (reference sequence). There are 14 residues in the CDR3. V lost 3 bases, J lost 6 bases, and 7 bases stayed unmatched.

The genes are TRBV10-2 and TRBJ2-1; 7 bases align to TRBD1. The CDR3 spans 14 residues. After removal of 4 bases from V and 4 bases from J, the junction contained 4 bases not matched to a gene. From germline, CDR1 is WSHSY and CDR2 SAAADI. The CDR3, as DNA: TGCGCCAGCAGTGCGAGACAGGGTTACAATGAGCAGTTCTTC. This sequence encodes CASSARQGYNEQFF.

The rearrangement links TRBV15 to TRBJ2-7; D is unclear. CDR3 size: 14 residues. The germline gives CDR1 LNHNV, CDR2 YYDKDF (reference sequence). V gave up 0 bases and J gave up 5 bases, with 11 bases separating them. This CDR3 reads CATSRDRSPDEQYF. CDR3 bases: TGTGCCACCAGCAGAGATCGGTCCCCGGACGAGCAGTACTTC.

CDR3 sequence: CASSQLEGQTANYGYTF. In DNA form, the CDR3 reads TGCGCCAGCAGCCAACTAGAAGGACAGACAGCTAACTATGGCTACACCTTC. The V and J genes are TRBV4-1 and TRBJ1-2; D is possibly TRBD1 (6 bases). From germline, CDR1 is MGHRA and CDR2 YSYEKL. The V gene lost 2 bases and the J gene lost 0 bases, with 16 bases spanning the gap. This CDR3 is 17 amino acids long.

This chain links TRBV7-2 with TRBJ1-1, with D possibly being TRBD1 (5 bases). The CDR3 consists of 13 residues. Germline-derived CDR1 and CDR2 are SGHTA and FQGNSA. Trimming took 5 bases from V and 1 from J, leaving 8 bases between them. The CDR3 loop reads CASSRDRNTEAFF. DNA for the CDR3: TGTGCCAGCAGCCGAGACAGGAACACTGAAGCTTTCTTT.

This clone was seen a single time. The rearrangement uses TRBV24-1 and TRBJ2-3; 11 nucleotides line up with TRBD2. V lost 0 bases, J lost 4 bases, and 5 bases stayed unmatched. CDR1 is KGHDR and CDR2 is SFDVKD in the germline V gene. This CDR3 is built from 17 residues. CDR3 region: CATSDLETSGGPDTQYF. For the CDR3, the DNA is TGTGCCACCAGTGATTTGGAAACTAGCGGGGGACCAGATACGCAGTATTTT.

The J gene is TRBJ2-5, the V gene TRBV28; the D gene is possibly TRBD1 (5 bases). The CDR3 is 11 residues long. The V gene lost 6 bases and the J gene lost 9 bases, with 11 bases spanning the gap. Looked up from germline, CDR1 is MDHEN and CDR2 is SYDVKM. CDR3 DNA: TGTGCCAGCAGAGGGGTAATCTCCCAGTACTTC. It encodes CASRGVISQYF.